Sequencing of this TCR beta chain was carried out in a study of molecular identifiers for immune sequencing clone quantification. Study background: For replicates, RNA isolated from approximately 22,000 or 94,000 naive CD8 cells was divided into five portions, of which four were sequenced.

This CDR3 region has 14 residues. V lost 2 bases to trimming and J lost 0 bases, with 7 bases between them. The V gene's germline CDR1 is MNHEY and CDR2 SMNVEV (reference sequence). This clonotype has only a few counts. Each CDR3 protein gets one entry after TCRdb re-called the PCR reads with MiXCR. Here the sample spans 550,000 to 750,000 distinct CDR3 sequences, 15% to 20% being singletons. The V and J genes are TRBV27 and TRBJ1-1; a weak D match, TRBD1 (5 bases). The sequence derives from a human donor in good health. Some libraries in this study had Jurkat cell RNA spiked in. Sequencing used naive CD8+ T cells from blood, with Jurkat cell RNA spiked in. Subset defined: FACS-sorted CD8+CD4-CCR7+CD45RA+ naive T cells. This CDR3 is CASSLQGVNTEAFF. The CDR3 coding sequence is TGTGCCAGCAGTTTACAAGGGGTGAACACTGAAGCTTTCTTT.